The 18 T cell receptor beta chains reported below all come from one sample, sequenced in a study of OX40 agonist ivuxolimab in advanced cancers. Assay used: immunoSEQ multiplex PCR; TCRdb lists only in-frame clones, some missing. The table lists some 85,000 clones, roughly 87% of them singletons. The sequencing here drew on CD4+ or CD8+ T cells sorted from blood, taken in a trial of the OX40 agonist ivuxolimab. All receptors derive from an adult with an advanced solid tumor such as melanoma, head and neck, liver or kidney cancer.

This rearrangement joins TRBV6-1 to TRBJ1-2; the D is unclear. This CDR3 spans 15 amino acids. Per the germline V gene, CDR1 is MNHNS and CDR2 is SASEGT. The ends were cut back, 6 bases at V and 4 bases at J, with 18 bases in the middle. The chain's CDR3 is CASSDTLTYRYGYTF. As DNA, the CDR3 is TGTGCCAGCAGCGATACGCTCACGTACCGCTATGGCTACACCTTC.

This CDR3 is CASSLTGLTGNTIYF. In nucleotides, the CDR3 is TGTGCCAGCAGCCTGACAGGGTTAACTGGAAACACCATATATTTT. The J gene is TRBJ1-3, the V gene TRBV7-6; 7 nucleotides align to TRBD1. This CDR3 comprises 15 residues. Trimming took 5 bases from V and 2 from J; bases not matched to a gene: 6. Looked up from germline, CDR1 is SGHVS and CDR2 is FNYEAQ.

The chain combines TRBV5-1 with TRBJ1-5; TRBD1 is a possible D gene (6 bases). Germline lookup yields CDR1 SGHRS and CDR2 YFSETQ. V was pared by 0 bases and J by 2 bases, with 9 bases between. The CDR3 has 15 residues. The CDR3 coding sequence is TGCGCCAGCAGCTTGGTGGCAGGGGGCAATCAGCCCCAGCATTTT. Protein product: CASSLVAGGNQPQHF.

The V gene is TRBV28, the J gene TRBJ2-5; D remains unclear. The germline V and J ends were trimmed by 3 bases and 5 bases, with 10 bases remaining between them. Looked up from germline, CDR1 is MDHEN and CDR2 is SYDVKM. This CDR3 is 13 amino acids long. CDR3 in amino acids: CASSLRLRETQYF. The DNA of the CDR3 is TGTGCCAGCAGTTTGCGGCTGCGTGAGACCCAGTACTTC. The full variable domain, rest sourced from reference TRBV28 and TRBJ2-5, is DVKVTQSSRYLVKRTGEKVFLECVQDMDHENMFWYRQDPGLGLRLIYFSYDVKMKEKGDIPEGYSVSREKKERFSLILESASTNQTSMYLCASSLRLRETQYFGPGTRLLVL.

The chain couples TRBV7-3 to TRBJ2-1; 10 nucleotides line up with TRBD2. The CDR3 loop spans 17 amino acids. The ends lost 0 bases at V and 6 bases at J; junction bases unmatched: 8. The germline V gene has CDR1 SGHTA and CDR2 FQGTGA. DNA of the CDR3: TGTGCCAGCAGCTTAACCCCACAGCGGGAGGGCCCCAATGAGCAGTTCTTC. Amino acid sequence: CASSLTPQREGPNEQFF.

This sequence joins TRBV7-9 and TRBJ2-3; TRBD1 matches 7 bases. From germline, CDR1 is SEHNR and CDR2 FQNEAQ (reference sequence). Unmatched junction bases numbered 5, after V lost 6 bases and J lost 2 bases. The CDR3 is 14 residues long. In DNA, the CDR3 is TGTGCCAGCAGACGGGACAGAACCACAGATACGCAGTATTTT. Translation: CASRRDRTTDTQYF. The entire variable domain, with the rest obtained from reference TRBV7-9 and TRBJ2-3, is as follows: DTGVSQNPRHKITKRGQNVTFRCDPISEHNRLYWYRQTLGQGPEFLTYFQNEAQLEKSRLLSDRFSAERPKGSFSTLEIQRTEQGDSAMYLCASRRDRTTDTQYFGPGTRLTVL.

This CDR3 reads CASSPPGVAETQYF. Written as DNA, the CDR3 is TGTGCCAGCTCACCACCGGGAGTCGCTGAGACCCAGTACTTC. The chain recombines TRBV18 with TRBJ2-5; weak D call: TRBD2 (5 bases). The CDR3 runs to 14 residues. Trimming removed 0 bases from V and 5 bases from J, with 10 bases in between. Germline loops: CDR1 KGHSH, CDR2 LQKENI.

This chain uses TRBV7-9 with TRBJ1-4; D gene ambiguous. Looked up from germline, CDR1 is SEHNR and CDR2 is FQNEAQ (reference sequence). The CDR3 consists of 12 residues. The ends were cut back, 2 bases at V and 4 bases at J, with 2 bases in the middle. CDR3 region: CASSLHNEKLFF. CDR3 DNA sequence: TGTGCCAGCAGCTTACATAATGAAAAACTGTTTTTT.

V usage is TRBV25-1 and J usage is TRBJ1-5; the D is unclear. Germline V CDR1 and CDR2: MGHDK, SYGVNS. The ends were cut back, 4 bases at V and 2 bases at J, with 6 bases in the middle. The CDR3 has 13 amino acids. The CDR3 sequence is CASSVAGNQPQHF. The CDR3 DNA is TGTGCCAGCAGTGTAGCAGGCAATCAGCCCCAGCATTTT. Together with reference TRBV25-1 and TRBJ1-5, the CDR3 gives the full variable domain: EADIYQTPRYLVIGTGKKITLECSQTMGHDKMYWYQQDPGMELHLIHYSYGVNSTEKGDLSSESTVSRIRTEHFPLTLESARPSHTSQYLCASSVAGNQPQHFGDGTRLSIL.

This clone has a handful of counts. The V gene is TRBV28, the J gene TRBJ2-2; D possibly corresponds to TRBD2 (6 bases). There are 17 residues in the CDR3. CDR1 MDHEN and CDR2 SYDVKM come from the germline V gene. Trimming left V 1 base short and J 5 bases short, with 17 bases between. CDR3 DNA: TGTGCCAGCAGTTTATTCGCGACTAGAGGGAATACCGGGGAGCTGTTTTTT. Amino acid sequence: CASSLFATRGNTGELFF.

CDR3 in DNA: TGTGCCAGTAGTGCCCGGACAGGGGGTCCCTACAATGAGCAGTTCTTC. Its translation: CASSARTGGPYNEQFF. The chain combines TRBV19 with TRBJ2-1, with 10 bases lining up with TRBD1. Germline values: CDR1 LNHDA, CDR2 SQIVND (reference sequence). The CDR3 is made up of 16 amino acids. V lost 5 bases and J lost 2; bases outside the gene matches: 6.

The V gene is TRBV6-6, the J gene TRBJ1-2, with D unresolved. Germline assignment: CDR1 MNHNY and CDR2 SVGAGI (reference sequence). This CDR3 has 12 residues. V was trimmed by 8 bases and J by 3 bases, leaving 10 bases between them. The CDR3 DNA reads TGTGCCAGCGCCGGGTCAGACTATGGCTACACCTTC. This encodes CASAGSDYGYTF.

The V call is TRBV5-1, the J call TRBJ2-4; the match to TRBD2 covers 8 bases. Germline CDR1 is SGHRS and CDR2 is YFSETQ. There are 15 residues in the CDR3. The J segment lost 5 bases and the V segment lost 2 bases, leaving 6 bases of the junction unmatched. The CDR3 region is CASSLAAGVQNIQYF. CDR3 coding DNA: TGCGCCAGCAGCTTAGCAGCGGGAGTGCAAAACATTCAGTACTTC.

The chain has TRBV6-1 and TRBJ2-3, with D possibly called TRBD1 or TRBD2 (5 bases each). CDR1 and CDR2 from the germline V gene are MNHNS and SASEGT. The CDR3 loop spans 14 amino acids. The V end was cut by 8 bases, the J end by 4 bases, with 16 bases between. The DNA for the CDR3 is TGTGCCAGCGGGGGAAGGCTAGATGCAGATACGCAGTATTTT. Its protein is CASGGRLDADTQYF.

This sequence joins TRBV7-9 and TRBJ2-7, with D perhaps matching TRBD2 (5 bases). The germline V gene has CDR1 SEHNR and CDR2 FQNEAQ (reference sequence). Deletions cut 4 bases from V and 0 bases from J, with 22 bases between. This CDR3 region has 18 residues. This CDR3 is CASSSTGVRVFSSYEQYF. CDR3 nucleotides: TGTGCCAGCAGCTCCACCGGGGTCCGAGTGTTTAGCTCCTACGAGCAGTACTTC.

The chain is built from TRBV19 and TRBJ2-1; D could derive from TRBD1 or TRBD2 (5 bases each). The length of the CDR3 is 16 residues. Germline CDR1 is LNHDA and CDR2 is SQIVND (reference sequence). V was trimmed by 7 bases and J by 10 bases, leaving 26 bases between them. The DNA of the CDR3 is TGTGCCAGTAAATATGACACCGGGACCGACCGGAGGGAGCAGTTCTTC. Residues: CASKYDTGTDRREQFF.

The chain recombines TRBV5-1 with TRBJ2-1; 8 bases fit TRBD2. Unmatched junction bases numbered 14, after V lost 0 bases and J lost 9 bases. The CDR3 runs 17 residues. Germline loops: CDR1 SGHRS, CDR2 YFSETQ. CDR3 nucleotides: TGCGCCAGCAGCTTGGCCGTCACTAGCGGTACGTCCATTGAGCAGTTCTTC. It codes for CASSLAVTSGTSIEQFF. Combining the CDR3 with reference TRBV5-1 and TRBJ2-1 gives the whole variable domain KAGVTQTPRYLIKTRGQQVTLSCSPISGHRSVSWYQQTPGQGLQFLFEYFSETQRNKGNFPGRFSGRQFSNSRSEMNVSTLELGDSALYLCASSLAVTSGTSIEQFFGPGTRLTVL.

CDR3 nucleotide sequence: TGTGCCAGCAGTTTCCGCCGGATGGGAACGAGGAACACTGAAGCTTTCTTT. This codes for CASSFRRMGTRNTEAFF. V and J are TRBV27 and TRBJ1-1; no definite D call. Germline V gene data show CDR1 as MNHEY and CDR2 as SMNVEV (reference sequence). Trimming removed 3 bases from V and 1 base from J, with 18 bases in between. CDR3 length: 17 residues.